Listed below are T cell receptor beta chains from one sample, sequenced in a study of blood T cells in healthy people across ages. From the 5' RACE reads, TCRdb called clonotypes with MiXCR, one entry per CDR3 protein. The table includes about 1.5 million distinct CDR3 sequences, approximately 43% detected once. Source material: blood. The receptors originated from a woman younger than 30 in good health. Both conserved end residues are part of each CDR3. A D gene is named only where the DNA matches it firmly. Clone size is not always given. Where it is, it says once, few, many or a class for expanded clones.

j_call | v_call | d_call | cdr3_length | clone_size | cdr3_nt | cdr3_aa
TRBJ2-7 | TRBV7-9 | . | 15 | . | TGTGCCAGCAGCTTAGCGCGTGACAAGTGGTACGAGCAGTACTTC | CASSLARDKWYEQYF
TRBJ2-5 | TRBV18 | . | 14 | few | TGTGCCAGCTCACACGGGATCATCCAAGAGACCCAGTACTTC | CASSHGIIQETQYF
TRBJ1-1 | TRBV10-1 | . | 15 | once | TGCGCCAGCAGCGATAACAGGGTTGGGAACACTGAAGCTTTCTTT | CASSDNRVGNTEAFF
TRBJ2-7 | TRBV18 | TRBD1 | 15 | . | TGTGCCAGCTCGCAAACCGGGACAGATAACTACGAGCAGTACTTC | CASSQTGTDNYEQYF
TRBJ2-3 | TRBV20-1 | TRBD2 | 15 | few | TGCAGTGCTAGCCCGGGACTAGCGGGAGTGGGTACGCAGTATTTT | CSASPGLAGVGTQYF
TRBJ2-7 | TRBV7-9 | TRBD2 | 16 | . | TGTGCCAGCAGCCCGCCTAGCGGGAGGACCTCCTACGAGCAGTACTTC | CASSPPSGRTSYEQYF
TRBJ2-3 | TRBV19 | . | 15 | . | TGTGCCAGTAGTATTGAGGTAACGGGCACAGATACGCAGTATTTT | CASSIEVTGTDTQYF
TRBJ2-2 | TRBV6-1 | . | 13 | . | TGTGCCAGCAGTGAATCCAACACCGGGGAGCTGTTTTTT | CASSESNTGELFF
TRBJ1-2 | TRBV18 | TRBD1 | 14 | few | TGTGCCAGCACAGGACAGGGGGCAATGGTTGGCTACACCTTC | CASTGQGAMVGYTF
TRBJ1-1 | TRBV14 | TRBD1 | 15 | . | TGTGCCAGCAGACCCCGACAGGGGCCGAACACTGAAGCTTTCTTT | CASRPRQGPNTEAFF
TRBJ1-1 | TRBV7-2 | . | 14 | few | TGTGCCAGCAGCAGACTGAGACTGAACACTGAAGCTTTCTTT | CASSRLRLNTEAFF
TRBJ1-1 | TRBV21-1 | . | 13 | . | TGTGCCAGCATTCGGACAGGAGGCACTGAAGCTTTCTTT | CASIRTGGTEAFF
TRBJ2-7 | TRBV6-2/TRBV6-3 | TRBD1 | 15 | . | TGTGCCAGCAGTTCGGGACAGGGGAACTTCTACGAGCAGTACTTC | CASSSGQGNFYEQYF
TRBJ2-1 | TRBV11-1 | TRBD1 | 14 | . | TGTGCCAGCACGGGACAGGGAGGGCACAGTGAGCAGTTCTTC | CASTGQGGHSEQFF
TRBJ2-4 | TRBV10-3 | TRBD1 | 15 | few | TGTGCCATCAGTTCCGGGACAGGGGGGTTGAGGGAGCAGTACTTC | CAISSGTGGLREQYF
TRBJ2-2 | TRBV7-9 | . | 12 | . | TGTGCCAGCAGCCCAAGGGGTGGGGAGCTGTTTTTT | CASSPRGGELFF
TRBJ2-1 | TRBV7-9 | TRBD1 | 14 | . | TGTGCCAGCAGCCTGATAAAGGGGGCGTATGAGCAGTTCTTC | CASSLIKGAYEQFF
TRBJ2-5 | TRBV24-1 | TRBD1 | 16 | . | TGTGCCACCAGTGATCCCGGACAGGGTCTGGGGGAGACCCAGTACTTC | CATSDPGQGLGETQYF
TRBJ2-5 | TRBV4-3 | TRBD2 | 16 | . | TGCGCCAGCAGCCAAGATTTCGGACTAGAACGAGAGACCCAGTACTTC | CASSQDFGLERETQYF
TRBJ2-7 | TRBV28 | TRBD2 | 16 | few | TGTGCCAGCAGTTTACTAGCGGGAGCTCCCTACTACGAGCAGTACTTC | CASSLLAGAPYYEQYF
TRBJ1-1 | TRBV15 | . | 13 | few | TGTGCCACCAGTCGAAGAGAGAACACTGAAGCTTTCTTT | CATSRRENTEAFF
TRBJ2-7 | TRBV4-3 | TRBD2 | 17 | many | TGCGCCAGCAGCCAAGTCGTAGCGGGAGGATTCTCCTACGAGCAGTACTTC | CASSQVVAGGFSYEQYF
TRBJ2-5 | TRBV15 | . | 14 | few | TGTGCCACCAGTTCAGGACAGATAAGAGTGACCCAGTACTTC | CATSSGQIRVTQYF
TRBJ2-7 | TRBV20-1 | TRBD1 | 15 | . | TGCAGTGCTAGCCCGGGACAGGGGGTATACAATGAGCAGTACTTC | CSASPGQGVYNEQYF
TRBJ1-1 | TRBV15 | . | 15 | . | TGTGCCACCAGCAGAGACCCGGGGTGGAACACTGAAGCTTTCTTT | CATSRDPGWNTEAFF
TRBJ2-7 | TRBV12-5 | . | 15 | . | TGTGCTAGTGGTTTATCATCAGGGAGGTTCCACGAGCAGTACTTC | CASGLSSGRFHEQYF
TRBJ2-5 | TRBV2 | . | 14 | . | TGTGCCAGCAGCACTCAGACAGCCCAAGAGACCCAGTACTTC | CASSTQTAQETQYF
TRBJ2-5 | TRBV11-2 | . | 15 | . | TGTGCCAGCAGCTTAGTATCCCGGACGATGGAGACCCAGTACTTC | CASSLVSRTMETQYF